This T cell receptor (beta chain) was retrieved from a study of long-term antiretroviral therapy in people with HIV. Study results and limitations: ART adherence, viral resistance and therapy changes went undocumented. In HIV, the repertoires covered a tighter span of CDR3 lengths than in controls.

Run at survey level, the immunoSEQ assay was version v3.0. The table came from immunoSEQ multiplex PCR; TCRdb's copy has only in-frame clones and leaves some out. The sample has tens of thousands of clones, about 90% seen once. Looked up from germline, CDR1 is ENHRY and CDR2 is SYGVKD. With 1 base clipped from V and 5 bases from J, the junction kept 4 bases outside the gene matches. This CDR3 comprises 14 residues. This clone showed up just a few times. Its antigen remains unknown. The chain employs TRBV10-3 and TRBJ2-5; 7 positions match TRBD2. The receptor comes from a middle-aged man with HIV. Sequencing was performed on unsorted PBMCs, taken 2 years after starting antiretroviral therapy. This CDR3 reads CAISEWEGVETQYF. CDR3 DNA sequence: TGTGCCATCAGTGAGTGGGAGGGCGTGGAGACCCAGTACTTC.